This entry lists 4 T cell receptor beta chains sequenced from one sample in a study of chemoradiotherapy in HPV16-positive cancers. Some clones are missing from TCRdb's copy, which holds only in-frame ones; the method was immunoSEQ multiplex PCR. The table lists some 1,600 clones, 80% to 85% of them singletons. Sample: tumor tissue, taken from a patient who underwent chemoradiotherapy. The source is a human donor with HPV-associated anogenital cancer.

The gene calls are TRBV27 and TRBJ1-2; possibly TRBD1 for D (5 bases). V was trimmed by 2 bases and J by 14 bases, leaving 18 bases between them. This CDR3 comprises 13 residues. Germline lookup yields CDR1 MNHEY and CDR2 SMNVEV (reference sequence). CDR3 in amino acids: CASSLQGRTAETF. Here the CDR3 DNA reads TGTGCCAGCAGTTTACAGGGCCGGACGGCGGAAACCTTC.

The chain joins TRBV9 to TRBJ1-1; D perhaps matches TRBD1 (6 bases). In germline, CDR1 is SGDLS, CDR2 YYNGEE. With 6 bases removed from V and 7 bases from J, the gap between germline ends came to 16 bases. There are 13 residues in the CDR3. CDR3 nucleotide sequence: TGTGCCAGCACCCGGGGGGGCGTAGGTGAAGCTTTCTTT. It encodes CASTRGGVGEAFF.

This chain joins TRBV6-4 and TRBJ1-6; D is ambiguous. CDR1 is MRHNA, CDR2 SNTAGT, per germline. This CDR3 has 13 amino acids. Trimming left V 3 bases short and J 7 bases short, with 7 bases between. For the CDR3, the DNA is TGTGCCAGCAGTGAGGCAGAAAATTCACCCCTCCACTTT. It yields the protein CASSEAENSPLHF.

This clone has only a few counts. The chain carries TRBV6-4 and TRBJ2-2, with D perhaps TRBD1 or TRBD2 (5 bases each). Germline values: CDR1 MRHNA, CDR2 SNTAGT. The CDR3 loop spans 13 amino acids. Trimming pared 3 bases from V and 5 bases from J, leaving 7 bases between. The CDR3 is CASSEGETGELFF. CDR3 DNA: TGTGCCAGCAGTGAGGGGGAGACCGGGGAGCTGTTTTTT.